This T cell receptor beta chain was obtained from a study of T cells after yellow fever vaccination. Worth noting for this clonotype: Antigen unknown.

TCRdb re-called the 5' RACE reads through MiXCR, storing one row per CDR3 protein. The data contain hundreds of thousands of distinct CDR3 sequences, approximately 18% of them seen just once; the ten biggest clones take up about a sixth. CDR3 size: 12 residues. In germline, CDR1 is SNHLY, CDR2 FYNNEI. The trim removed 4 bases at V and 6 bases at J, leaving 2 bases unmatched. General study results and limits: Most clones from primary vaccination resurfaced after the booster (around 95% CD4, 88% CD8).

The sequenced sample was PBMCs, obtained before the yellow fever booster vaccination. The source is a man in his late teens or twenties who received the YFV17D yellow fever vaccine. The gene calls are TRBV2 and TRBJ2-7, with 8 nucleotides matching TRBD1. CDR3 sequence: CASSGTGFEQYV. The CDR3 nucleotides are TGTGCCAGCAGTGGGACAGGGTTCGAGCAGTACGTC.